This T cell receptor (beta chain) is drawn from a study of T-cell reconstitution after alpha-beta-depleted transplantation in children. CDR1 is SGHTA and CDR2 is FQGNSA in the germline V gene. V lost 0 bases, J lost 5 bases, and 11 bases stayed unmatched. The CDR3 consists of 17 residues. This clonotype was observed at least ten times. TCRbeta library construction was performed incorporating unique molecular identifiers. One entry per CDR3 protein, called by TCRdb with MiXCR from the PCR reads. Seen here are fewer than 120,000 distinct CDR3 sequences, about 9.4% observed once, and the top ten hold approximately 7.9%.

Sequences were derived from PBMCs from the stem cell graft donor, sampled from the stem cell graft. This TCR was recovered from a human donor who donated a stem cell graft to a child with acute lymphoblastic leukemia. The chain has TRBV7-2 and TRBJ2-7; TRBD2 aligns across 9 bases. CDR3 DNA: TGTGCCAGCAGCTTAGCGAGAGCGGGGGGAGGTCACCACGAGCAGTACTTC. This codes for CASSLARAGGGHHEQYF. The complete variable domain, with remaining parts taken from reference TRBV7-2 and TRBJ2-7, reads GAGVSQSPSNKVTEKGKDVELRCDPISGHTALYWYRQSLGQGLEFLIYFQGNSAPDKSGLPSDRFSAERTGGSVSTLTIQRTQQEDSAVYLCASSLARAGGGHHEQYFGPGTRLTVT.